The text below deals with one T cell receptor (beta chain). What it recognizes is unknown. The data were obtained in a study of T-cell memory formation after mild COVID-19. Findings and caveats of the study: Clonal second-wave expansions that peaked on day 37 had unconfirmed SARS-CoV-2 specificity.

Germline values: CDR1 SGDLS, CDR2 YYNGEE. With V trimmed by 4 bases and J by 3 bases, 7 bases remained unmatched. The CDR3 has 14 amino acids. TCRdb recomputed calls from the 5' RACE reads with MiXCR, one row per CDR3 protein. The data hold roughly 600,000 distinct CDR3 sequences, with more than 15% observed a single time. The sequencing input was PBMCs or a T cell subset sorted from them (not recorded which). The chain links TRBV9 to TRBJ2-7; TRBD1 agrees at 7 bases. The source is an adult woman who had mild COVID-19 (a few samples of this study predate the infection). Cell type and time point are not known. CDR3 sequence: CASSIGQDYYEQYF. For the CDR3, the DNA is TGTGCCAGCAGCATAGGACAGGATTACTACGAGCAGTACTTC.